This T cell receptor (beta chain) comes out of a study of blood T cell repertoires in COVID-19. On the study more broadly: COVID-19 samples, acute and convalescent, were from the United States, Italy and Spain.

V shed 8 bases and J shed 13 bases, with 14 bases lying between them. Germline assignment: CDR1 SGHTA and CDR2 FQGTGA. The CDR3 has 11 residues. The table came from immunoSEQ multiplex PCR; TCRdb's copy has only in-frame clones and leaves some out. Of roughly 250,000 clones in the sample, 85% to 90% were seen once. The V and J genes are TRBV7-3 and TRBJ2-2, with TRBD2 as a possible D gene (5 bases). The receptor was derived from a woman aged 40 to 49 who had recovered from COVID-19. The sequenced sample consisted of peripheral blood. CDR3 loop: CASAGVGGLFF. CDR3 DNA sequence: TGTGCCAGCGCCGGGGTGGGCGGGCTGTTTTTT.